Below, 10 T cell receptor beta chains from the same sample are listed, as sequenced in a study of blood T cells in healthy people across ages. Through a sample-barcoded 5' primer and a J-beta primer mix, a second PCR was run for roughly 7 to 12 cycles. TCRdb reprocessed the 5' RACE reads with MiXCR, giving one entry per CDR3 protein. The sample records approximately 810,000 distinct CDR3 sequences, around 26% being singletons. The sequenced sample was blood. These receptors were taken from a woman at least 80 years old in good health.

This clonotype showed up many times. The V call is TRBV19, the J call TRBJ1-2; 9 bases align to TRBD1. The CDR3 is 14 residues long. The V gene end was trimmed by 8 bases and the J gene end by 8 bases; junction bases not matched to a gene: 12. Germline CDR1 and CDR2: LNHDA and SQIVND (reference sequence). This chain's CDR3 is CASALRDRVFGYTF. The CDR3 region has the DNA TGTGCCAGTGCTCTCCGGGACAGGGTCTTCGGCTACACCTTC.

This clonotype turned up a few times. The chain combines TRBV19 with TRBJ1-2; TRBD1 aligns across 9 bases. J lost 2 bases, V lost 7 bases, and 5 bases had no gene match. There are 14 residues in the CDR3. Germline-derived CDR1 and CDR2 are LNHDA and SQIVND (reference sequence). The CDR3 bases are TGTGCCAGTACCAGGACAGGGGTCAACTATGGCTACACCTTC. Amino acids: CASTRTGVNYGYTF.

The chain is built from TRBV20-1 and TRBJ2-3; D might be TRBD1 (5 bases). The germline V and J ends were trimmed by 3 bases and 6 bases, with 13 bases remaining between them. CDR1 and CDR2 (germline): DFQATT, SNEGSKA (reference sequence). The CDR3 covers 13 residues. CDR3 DNA: TGCAGTGCTAGTCGCGACTCAGGGGATACGCAGTATTTT. Encoded protein: CSASRDSGDTQYF.

This clonotype was counted at least ten times. This chain connects TRBV5-1 to TRBJ1-2; tentative D call: TRBD1 (6 bases). The length of the CDR3 is 14 residues. Per the germline V gene, CDR1 is SGHRS and CDR2 is YFSETQ. Deletions cut 1 base from V and 6 bases from J, with 13 bases between. The CDR3 nucleotides are TGCGCCAGCAGCTTGACCACAGGGATGGATGGCTACACCTTC. Protein product: CASSLTTGMDGYTF.

Turning to this clonotype: Compared with germline, one end of the junction differs, possibly owing to a read error. This rearrangement joins TRBV2 to TRBJ2-5; D not resolved. Per germline, CDR1 SNHLY and CDR2 FYNNEI. This CDR3 is built from 14 residues. DNA for the CDR3: TGTGCCAGCAGGGAGTTTGCAGGATCGGAGATCCAGTACTTC. It yields the protein CASREFAGSEIQYF.

This clonotype was seen a handful of times. With a much larger clone just one base away, this may be a read error. This chain uses TRBV20-1 with TRBJ2-1; unclear D gene. Looked up from germline, CDR1 is DFQATT and CDR2 is SNEGSKA (reference sequence). The CDR3 has 14 amino acids. Trimming pared 0 bases from V and 0 bases from J, leaving 6 bases between. The CDR3 region has the DNA TGCAGTGCTAGAGAGACGGGCTCCTACAATGAGCAGTTCTTC. It yields the protein CSARETGSYNEQFF.

This clonotype was recorded at least ten times. The chain employs TRBV6-5 and TRBJ1-1; a possible D gene is TRBD1 (6 bases). CDR3 length equals 13 residues. V lost 2 bases, J lost 4 bases, and 8 bases lay in between. Germline assignment: CDR1 MNHEY and CDR2 SVGAGI. CDR3 loop: CASSYADSTEAFF. The DNA for the CDR3 is TGTGCCAGCAGTTACGCGGACAGCACTGAAGCTTTCTTT.

This clonotype was detected a few times. The chain employs TRBV2 and TRBJ1-1; D is possibly TRBD1 (5 bases). CDR1 and CDR2 (germline): SNHLY, FYNNEI. This CDR3 has 13 residues. Trimming removed 6 bases at V and 8 bases at J, with 16 bases between. DNA for the CDR3: TGTGCCAGCAGCCGGGACGGCCTAGGGGAAGCTTTCTTT. As protein: CASSRDGLGEAFF.

The chain joins TRBV7-2 to TRBJ2-5, with D perhaps being TRBD1 or TRBD2 (5 bases each). Trimming stripped 4 bases from V and 5 bases from J, with 20 bases between. CDR1 is SGHTA, CDR2 FQGNSA, per germline. The CDR3 runs 16 residues. The CDR3 DNA reads as TGTGCCAGCAGCTACCGGGGCATTTTGCTCGGGGAGACCCAGTACTTC. It yields the protein CASSYRGILLGETQYF.

CDR3 amino acids: CASSGGGANLRGETQYF. In DNA form, the CDR3 reads TGTGCCAGCAGCGGCGGGGGGGCCAATTTGAGAGGAGAGACCCAGTACTTC. The chain joins TRBV9 to TRBJ2-5; TRBD2 aligns across 9 bases. Germline CDR1 is SGDLS and CDR2 is YYNGEE. V was clipped by 3 bases and J by 4 bases; unmatched bases: 13. The CDR3 has 17 amino acids. Full variable domain (rest looked up from reference TRBV9 and TRBJ2-5): DSGVTQTPKHLITATGQRVTLRCSPRSGDLSVYWYQQSLDQGLQFLIQYYNGEERAKGNILERFSAQQFPDLHSELNLSSLELGDSALYFCASSGGGANLRGETQYFGPGTRLLVL.